The next 9 T cell receptor beta chains were all read from a single sample in a study of Graves' ophthalmopathy and Graves' hyperthyroidism. CDR3 regions of TCR beta were amplified from RNA transcripts. Amplification began with first-round RT-PCR using HTBI primers, then second-round multiplex PCR was performed. Each CDR3 protein gets one entry after TCRdb re-called the multiplex PCR reads with MiXCR. The sample carries just over 600,000 distinct CDR3 sequences, about 20% recorded once. Sequencing used peripheral blood. Receptors were obtained from a woman aged 18-29 years with stable Graves' hyperthyroidism. Some clones in this sample may be carry-over from other donors' samples.

In this sample, this clonotype turned up a few times. The chain links TRBV11-2 to TRBJ2-2, with no clear D. The CDR3 consists of 16 residues. CDR1 and CDR2 (germline): SGHAT, FQNNGV. V was shortened by 5 bases and J by 6 bases, with 19 bases between the two germline ends. The CDR3 region is CASSPALPTHAGELFF. CDR3 DNA sequence: TGTGCCAGCAGCCCCGCGTTACCGACCCACGCCGGGGAGCTGTTTTTT.

In this sample, this clonotype turned up many times. The genes are TRBV12-3 or TRBV12-4 and TRBJ2-7, with D possibly TRBD2 on 6 matching bases. The CDR3 is 15 residues long. Between the trimmed V and J ends, which lost 5 bases and 6 bases, there was a span of 20 bases. The CDR3 DNA follows: TGTGCCAGCAGTCTAAGGGACTCCGGGGCCGTCGAGCAGTACTTC. This codes for CASSLRDSGAVEQYF.

This clonotype has at least ten counts. This rearrangement joins TRBV12-3 or TRBV12-4 to TRBJ2-5, with 16 positions matching TRBD2. This CDR3 has 19 amino acids. Trimming cost V 6 bases and J 2 bases; bases outside gene matches: 12. The CDR3 bases are TGTGCCAGCAGAGGGTCTCCGGGACTAGCGGGGGGGCTGCAAGAGACCCAGTACTTC. Its protein product is CASRGSPGLAGGLQETQYF.

This clonotype was picked up a small number of times. This sequence joins TRBV6-1 and TRBJ1-1; 7 bases align to TRBD1. The CDR3 runs to 17 residues. J gave up 4 bases and V 9 bases, and 20 bases lay outside the gene matches. Germline V CDR1 and CDR2: MNHNS, SASEGT. CDR3 in amino acids: CARMNRGPKTAATEAFF. Written as DNA, the CDR3 is TGTGCCAGGATGAATAGGGGGCCTAAAACGGCCGCCACTGAAGCTTTCTTT.

The CDR3 spells CASTDRANYGYTF. DNA for the CDR3: TGTGCCAGCACCGACAGGGCCAACTATGGCTACACCTTC. The chain links TRBV28 to TRBJ1-2; 7 nucleotides line up with TRBD1. Germline loops: CDR1 MDHEN, CDR2 SYDVKM. With V trimmed by 7 bases and J by 2 bases, 4 bases remained unmatched. This CDR3 spans 13 amino acids.

This clonotype was picked up many times. The chain links TRBV12-3 or TRBV12-4 to TRBJ2-7; a weak D match, TRBD1 (5 bases). The CDR3 length is 14 residues. Between the trimmed V and J ends, which lost 3 bases and 3 bases, there was a span of 12 bases. This CDR3 reads CASSFAGNSYEQYF. CDR3 sequence (DNA): TGTGCCAGCAGTTTTGCAGGGAACAGCTACGAGCAGTACTTC.

The chain links TRBV4-2 to TRBJ1-1; no clear D. The CDR3 loop spans 13 amino acids. Trimming left V 8 bases short and J 0 bases short, with 10 bases between. Germline V lookup: CDR1 LGHNA, CDR2 YNFKEQ. CDR3 in amino acids: CASLDPMNTEAFF. The CDR3 region has the DNA TGTGCCAGCTTAGACCCTATGAACACTGAAGCTTTCTTT.

This clonotype was counted ten times or more. V is TRBV5-1 and J is TRBJ2-7; tentatively, D is TRBD1 (5 bases). This CDR3 has 14 residues. CDR1 and CDR2 from the germline V gene are SGHRS and YFSETQ. Trimming removed 2 bases at V and 1 base at J, with 10 bases between. As DNA, the CDR3 is TGCGCCAGCAGCTTCATTCAGGGTTCCTACGAGCAGTACTTC. Translated, it gives CASSFIQGSYEQYF. Full variable domain (rest looked up from reference TRBV5-1 and TRBJ2-7): KAGVTQTPRYLIKTRGQQVTLSCSPISGHRSVSWYQQTPGQGLQFLFEYFSETQRNKGNFPGRFSGRQFSNSRSEMNVSTLELGDSALYLCASSFIQGSYEQYFGPGTRLTVT.

Many counts were recorded for this clonotype. V usage is TRBV5-1 and J usage is TRBJ1-6; D remains ambiguous. The CDR3 runs 16 residues. Germline CDR1 reads SGHRS; CDR2 reads YFSETQ. Trimming left V 0 bases short and J 2 bases short, with 9 bases between. The CDR3 nucleotides read TGCGCCAGCAGCTTGGAGGCTACAGCCTATAATTCACCCCTCCACTTT. This gives the protein CASSLEATAYNSPLHF. Looking up the rest from reference TRBV5-1 and TRBJ1-6 gives the full variable domain: KAGVTQTPRYLIKTRGQQVTLSCSPISGHRSVSWYQQTPGQGLQFLFEYFSETQRNKGNFPGRFSGRQFSNSRSEMNVSTLELGDSALYLCASSLEATAYNSPLHFGNGTRLTVT.